These T cell receptor beta chains were read from a single sample in a study of neoadjuvant anti-PD-1 for oral cavity cancer. Data came from immunoSEQ multiplex PCR; TCRdb stores just in-frame clones and leaves some out. The sample shows 75,000 to 100,000 clones, roughly four fifths of them seen only once. The sample consisted of PBMCs, taken before nivolumab (anti-PD-1) treatment. The receptors shown here come from a person between 40 and 85 years old with oral cavity squamous cell carcinoma. The CDR3 runs from the conserved cysteine through the conserved F or W.

j_gene: TRBJ2-3; v_gene: TRBV5-6; CDR3aa: CASSLRGASSTDTQYF
j_gene: TRBJ2-3; v_gene: TRBV5-5; CDR3aa: CASSLEVQVATDTQYF
j_gene: TRBJ2-3; v_gene: TRBV2; CDR3aa: CASSAHTDTQYF
j_gene: TRBJ2-7; v_gene: TRBV5-6; CDR3aa: CASSRGLAGYEQYF
j_gene: TRBJ2-7; v_gene: TRBV11-2; CDR3aa: CASSLRGGWYEQYF
j_gene: TRBJ1-5; v_gene: TRBV18; CDR3aa: CASSPSDSYQPQHF
j_gene: TRBJ2-7; v_gene: TRBV29-1; CDR3aa: CSVEAPAGEQYF
j_gene: TRBJ1-5; v_gene: TRBV6-1; CDR3aa: CASSEAINSHQPQHF
j_gene: TRBJ2-5; v_gene: TRBV6-1; CDR3aa: CASSEAGLTQETQYF
j_gene: TRBJ2-1; v_gene: TRBV7-2; CDR3aa: CASSTRQGQFF
j_gene: TRBJ2-7; v_gene: TRBV5-6; CDR3aa: CASSLKEGTGLYEQYF
j_gene: TRBJ2-1; v_gene: TRBV27; CDR3aa: CASSLGGYEQFF
j_gene: TRBJ1-2; v_gene: TRBV5-1; CDR3aa: CASSPATGFGYTF
j_gene: TRBJ1-5; v_gene: TRBV19; CDR3aa: CASSLWARSSFGNQPQHF
j_gene: TRBJ1-1; v_gene: TRBV4-1; CDR3aa: CASSQGLLNTEAFF
j_gene: TRBJ2-7; v_gene: TRBV19; CDR3aa: CASSIGTGQSSYEQYF
j_gene: TRBJ2-5; v_gene: TRBV7-7; CDR3aa: CASSSSRAEETQYF
j_gene: TRBJ2-3; v_gene: TRBV28; CDR3aa: CASSLGDFTSTDTQYF
j_gene: TRBJ2-2; v_gene: TRBV11-3; CDR3aa: CASSRLAGDPTGELFF
j_gene: TRBJ1-5; v_gene: TRBV28; CDR3aa: CASSWGGRFSNQPQHF
j_gene: TRBJ2-7; v_gene: TRBV7-9; CDR3aa: CASSLWGSYEQYF
j_gene: TRBJ2-1; v_gene: TRBV5-1; CDR3aa: CASTPSGGYNEQFF
j_gene: TRBJ2-2; v_gene: TRBV29-1; CDR3aa: CSGSGPNTGELFF
j_gene: TRBJ1-5; v_gene: TRBV19; CDR3aa: CASSQGQGTSQPQHF
j_gene: TRBJ2-1; v_gene: TRBV30; CDR3aa: CAWSVLSGRRFF
j_gene: TRBJ2-1; v_gene: TRBV2; CDR3aa: CASSEIGGGSYNEQFF
j_gene: TRBJ2-1; v_gene: TRBV9; CDR3aa: CASSKYGSYNEQFF
j_gene: TRBJ1-2; v_gene: TRBV5-1; CDR3aa: CASSLERTANGYTF
j_gene: TRBJ2-1; v_gene: TRBV7-6; CDR3aa: CASSQTSGSSYNEQFF
j_gene: TRBJ2-5; v_gene: TRBV6-1; CDR3aa: CASSDRPSRETQYF
j_gene: TRBJ1-3; v_gene: TRBV6-5; CDR3aa: CASSYSTGRKGNTIYF
j_gene: TRBJ2-7; v_gene: TRBV29-1; CDR3aa: CSVVGLGGANHEQYF
j_gene: TRBJ2-5; v_gene: TRBV9; CDR3aa: CASSVGERETQYF
j_gene: TRBJ2-1; v_gene: TRBV19; CDR3aa: CASSIGGLGTNEQFF
j_gene: TRBJ2-1; v_gene: TRBV5-1; CDR3aa: CASSLTPPTSGTGNEQFF